This T cell receptor beta chain was observed in a study of OX40 agonist ivuxolimab in advanced cancers. Patients with autoimmune history or systemic immunosuppression were excluded. Study results and limitations: Among the lowest peripheral clonal expansion occurred in 0.1-3.0 mg/kg partial responders.

There are 15 residues in the CDR3. Germline CDR1 SGHNT, CDR2 YYREEE (reference sequence). V was trimmed by 4 bases and J by 2 bases, leaving 14 bases between them. TCRdb's table, derived via immunoSEQ multiplex PCR, lists solely in-frame clones and lacks some. Counted here are more than 45,000 clones, roughly 81% occurring once; the ten biggest clones make up approximately 4.7%. With respect to this clone: Its specificity is not known.

The source is an adult with an advanced solid tumor such as melanoma, head and neck, liver or kidney cancer. The sample was CD4+ or CD8+ T cells sorted from blood, taken in a trial of the OX40 agonist ivuxolimab. This sequence joins TRBV5-4 and TRBJ2-3; perhaps TRBD2 as D (6 bases). The CDR3 loop is CASSAGLASTDTQYF. In DNA form, the CDR3 reads TGTGCCAGCAGCGCGGGACTGGCCTCCACAGATACGCAGTATTTT.